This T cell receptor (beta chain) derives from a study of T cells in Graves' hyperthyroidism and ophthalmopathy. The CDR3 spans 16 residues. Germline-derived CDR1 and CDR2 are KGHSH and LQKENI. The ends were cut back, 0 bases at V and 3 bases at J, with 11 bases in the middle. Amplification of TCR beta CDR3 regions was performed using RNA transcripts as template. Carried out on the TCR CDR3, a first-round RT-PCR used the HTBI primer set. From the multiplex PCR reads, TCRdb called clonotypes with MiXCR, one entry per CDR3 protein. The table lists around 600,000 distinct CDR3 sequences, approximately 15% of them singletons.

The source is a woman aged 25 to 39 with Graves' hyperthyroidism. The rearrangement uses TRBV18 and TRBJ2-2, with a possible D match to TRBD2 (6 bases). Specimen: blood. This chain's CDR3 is CASSPPGSGHTGELFF. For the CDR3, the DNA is TGTGCCAGCTCACCACCTGGTAGCGGACACACCGGGGAGCTGTTTTTT.